The present TCR beta chain was sequenced within a study of T cell responses to AZD1222 COVID-19 vaccine. Study findings and constraints: Donors were largely white British and mainly female; clonal diversity was possibly underestimated.

V was clipped by 3 bases and J by 6 bases, with 9 bases between them. Per the germline V gene, CDR1 is SGHAT and CDR2 is FQNNGV. The CDR3 spans 13 residues. The assay was immunoSEQ multiplex PCR, and TCRdb's table has in-frame clones only and misses some. Seen here are 120,000 or so clones, around nine tenths observed once, and the top ten hold 8.5% to 14%. This clone was observed a few times. The antigen is undetermined. This receptor was taken from an adult in good health. J is TRBJ2-1 and V is TRBV11-2; D unclear. Specimen: peripheral blood, collected on day 0 of MenACWY control vaccination. The CDR3 sequence is CASSLGNPNEQFF. In nucleotides, the CDR3 is TGTGCCAGCAGCTTGGGAAACCCCAATGAGCAGTTCTTC.